These T cell receptor beta chains were read from a single sample in a study of blood T cell repertoires in COVID-19. Assay: immunoSEQ multiplex PCR; the TCRdb copy retains only in-frame clones and omits some. The profile shows 180,000 or so clones, about 85% of them singletons. Input material: peripheral blood. These receptors were taken from an elderly woman with acute or convalescent COVID-19. CDR3s include the opening cysteine and the closing phenylalanine or tryptophan. Fields, in order: clone size, V gene, J gene, D gene, CDR3 protein, CDR3 DNA. D genes are given only for firm matches. Clone size is shown for a subset of rows, as once, few, many or a class of expanded clone.

.	TRBV5-6	TRBJ1-4	TRBD1	CASSLWGQGSNEKLFF	TGTGCCAGCAGCTTGTGGGGACAGGGTTCTAATGAAAAACTGTTTTTT
.	TRBV20-1	TRBJ2-5	TRBD1	CSASEARGWETQYF	TGCAGTGCAAGTGAGGCCAGGGGGTGGGAGACCCAGTACTTC
.	TRBV15	TRBJ2-2	.	CATSRDPGTGELFF	TGTGCCACCAGCAGAGATCCGGGCACCGGGGAGCTGTTTTTT
.	TRBV27	TRBJ2-1	.	CASSLRGNGGFVQFF	TGTGCCAGCAGTTTAAGGGGTAACGGCGGTTTTGTGCAGTTCTTC
.	TRBV7-2	TRBJ1-1	.	CASSLRGSPAAFF	TGTGCCAGCAGCTTACGCGGGTCCCCGGCAGCTTTCTTT
.	TRBV6-6	TRBJ1-5	.	CASGGGQPQHF	TGTGCCAGCGGCGGAGGTCAGCCCCAGCATTTT
.	TRBV6-2/TRBV6-3	TRBJ1-1	TRBD1	CASSRTGSEAFF	TGTGCCAGCAGTAGGACAGGGTCTGAAGCTTTCTTT
few	TRBV5-6	TRBJ1-2	.	CAASSRLAHGYTF	TGTGCCGCAAGCAGCCGACTGGCCCATGGCTACACCTTC
.	TRBV9	TRBJ2-3	.	CASSQVQGGDTQYF	TGTGCCAGCAGCCAGGTACAGGGGGGGGATACGCAGTATTTT
.	TRBV7-9	TRBJ2-5	.	CASSSNQETQYF	TGTGCCAGCAGCTCAAACCAAGAGACCCAGTACTTC
.	TRBV4-2	TRBJ1-5	TRBD1	CASSPRQGTNQPQHF	TGTGCCAGCAGCCCGCGACAGGGAACAAATCAGCCCCAGCATTTT
.	TRBV23-1	TRBJ1-5	.	CASRRPQHF	TGCGCCAGCAGGAGGCCCCAGCATTTT
.	TRBV7-3	TRBJ1-5	.	CASSASGGNQPQHF	TGTGCCAGCAGCGCCTCAGGGGGCAATCAGCCCCAGCATTTT
.	TRBV11-2	TRBJ2-3	TRBD1	CASSTEGQIRPDTQYF	TGTGCCAGCAGCACCGAGGGACAGATTCGGCCAGATACGCAGTATTTT
.	TRBV29-1	TRBJ1-1	.	CSVSRGAVNTEAFF	TGCAGCGTTTCCAGGGGCGCGGTGAACACTGAAGCTTTCTTT
.	TRBV10-2	TRBJ1-1	.	CASSESRAWNTEAFF	TGCGCCAGCAGTGAGTCCAGGGCCTGGAACACTGAAGCTTTCTTT
.	TRBV7-3	TRBJ1-1	.	CASSSSVNNRAEAFF	TGTGCCAGCAGCAGCTCGGTTAACAACCGGGCTGAAGCTTTCTTT